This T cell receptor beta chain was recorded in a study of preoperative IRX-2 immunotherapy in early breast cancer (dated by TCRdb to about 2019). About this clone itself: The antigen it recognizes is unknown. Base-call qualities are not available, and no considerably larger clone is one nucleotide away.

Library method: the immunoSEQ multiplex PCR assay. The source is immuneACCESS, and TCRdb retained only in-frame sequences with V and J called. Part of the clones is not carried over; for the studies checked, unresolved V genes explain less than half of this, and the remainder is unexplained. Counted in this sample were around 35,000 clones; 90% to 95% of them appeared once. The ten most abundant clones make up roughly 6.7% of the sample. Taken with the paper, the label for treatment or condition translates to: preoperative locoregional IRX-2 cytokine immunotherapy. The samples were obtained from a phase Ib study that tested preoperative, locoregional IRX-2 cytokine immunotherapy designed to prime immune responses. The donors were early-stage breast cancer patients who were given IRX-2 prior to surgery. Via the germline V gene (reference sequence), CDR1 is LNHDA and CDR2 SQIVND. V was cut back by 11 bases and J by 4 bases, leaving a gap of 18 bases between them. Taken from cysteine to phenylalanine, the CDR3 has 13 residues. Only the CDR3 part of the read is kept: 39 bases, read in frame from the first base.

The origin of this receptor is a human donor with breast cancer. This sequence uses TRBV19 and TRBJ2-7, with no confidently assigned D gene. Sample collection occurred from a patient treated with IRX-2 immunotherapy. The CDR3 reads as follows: CASRGTESYEQYF. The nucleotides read TGTGCCTCCCGCGGAACGGAGTCTTACGAGCAGTACTTC.